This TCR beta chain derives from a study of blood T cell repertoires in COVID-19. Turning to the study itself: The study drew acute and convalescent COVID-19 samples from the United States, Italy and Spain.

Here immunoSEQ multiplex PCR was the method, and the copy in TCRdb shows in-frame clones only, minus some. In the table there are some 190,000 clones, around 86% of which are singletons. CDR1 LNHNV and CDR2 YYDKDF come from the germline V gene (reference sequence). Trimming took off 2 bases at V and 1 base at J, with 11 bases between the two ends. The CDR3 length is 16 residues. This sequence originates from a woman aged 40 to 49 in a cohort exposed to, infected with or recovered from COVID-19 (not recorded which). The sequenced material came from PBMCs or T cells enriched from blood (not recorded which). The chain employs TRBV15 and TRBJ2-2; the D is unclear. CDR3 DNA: TGTGCCACCAGCAGACCAGGCCGTGGGAACACCGGGGAGCTGTTTTTT. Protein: CATSRPGRGNTGELFF.